These T cell receptor beta chains were read from a single sample in a study of blood T cell repertoires in COVID-19. TCRdb's table, derived via immunoSEQ multiplex PCR, lists solely in-frame clones and lacks some. The sample has around 310,000 clones; 90% are singletons. The specimen was peripheral blood. These TCRs come from a woman in her forties with COVID-19, enrolled during active disease. Both conserved end residues are part of each CDR3. A D gene is named only where the DNA matches it firmly. Size is omitted from some rows. Given values are once, few, many or a class for expanded clones.

j_call: TRBJ1-1; d_call: NA; clone_size: NA; v_call: TRBV5-1; cdr3_aa: CASSPAGENTEAFF; cdr3_nt: TGCGCCAGCAGCCCTGCGGGGGAGAACACTGAAGCTTTCTTT
j_call: TRBJ2-2; d_call: NA; clone_size: NA; v_call: TRBV24-1; cdr3_aa: CATAGRAGELFF; cdr3_nt: TGTGCCACCGCAGGAAGAGCCGGGGAGCTGTTTTTT
j_call: TRBJ2-3; d_call: TRBD2; clone_size: few; v_call: TRBV5-4; cdr3_aa: CASSLGTSGGTDTQYF; cdr3_nt: TGTGCCAGCAGCTTGGGGACTAGCGGGGGCACAGATACGCAGTATTTT
j_call: TRBJ1-1; d_call: NA; clone_size: NA; v_call: TRBV19; cdr3_aa: CASSIDHGERNEAFF; cdr3_nt: TGTGCCAGTAGTATAGACCACGGGGAGAGGAATGAAGCTTTCTTT
j_call: TRBJ1-5; d_call: NA; clone_size: NA; v_call: TRBV30; cdr3_aa: CAWSGTPSNQPQHF; cdr3_nt: TGTGCCTGGAGTGGGACACCCAGCAATCAGCCCCAGCATTTT
j_call: TRBJ1-3; d_call: NA; clone_size: many; v_call: TRBV6-5; cdr3_aa: CASSYRGGNTIYF; cdr3_nt: TGTGCCAGCAGTTACAGGGGTGGAAACACCATATATTTT
j_call: TRBJ1-3; d_call: NA; clone_size: once; v_call: TRBV5-1; cdr3_aa: CASSLQGQGFGNTIYF; cdr3_nt: TGCGCCAGCAGCTTGCAAGGCCAGGGGTTTGGAAACACCATATATTTT
j_call: TRBJ1-4; d_call: NA; clone_size: NA; v_call: TRBV9; cdr3_aa: CASSAGTTNEKLFF; cdr3_nt: TGTGCCAGCAGCGCCGGGACAACAAATGAAAAACTGTTTTTT
j_call: TRBJ2-7; d_call: TRBD2; clone_size: NA; v_call: TRBV19; cdr3_aa: CASSGGSHSYEQYF; cdr3_nt: TGTGCCAGTAGTGGCGGGAGCCACTCCTACGAGCAGTACTTC
j_call: TRBJ1-1; d_call: NA; clone_size: NA; v_call: TRBV11-2; cdr3_aa: CASSSGETAGNTEAFF; cdr3_nt: TGTGCCAGCAGCTCCGGGGAGACAGCGGGGAACACTGAAGCTTTCTTT
j_call: TRBJ2-7; d_call: NA; clone_size: once; v_call: TRBV12-5; cdr3_aa: CASGLVRVGEAYEQYF; cdr3_nt: TGTGCTAGTGGTTTGGTACGAGTAGGGGAGGCCTACGAGCAGTACTTC
j_call: TRBJ1-1; d_call: NA; clone_size: NA; v_call: TRBV3-1/TRBV3-2; cdr3_aa: CASSRSGGTLDWNTEAFF; cdr3_nt: TGTGCCAGCAGCCGAAGCGGAGGTACACTTGATTGGAACACTGAAGCTTTCTTT
j_call: TRBJ1-1; d_call: TRBD1; clone_size: NA; v_call: TRBV7-9; cdr3_aa: CASSPRGPRLNTEAFF; cdr3_nt: TGTGCCAGCAGTCCTAGGGGGCCGAGGTTGAACACTGAAGCTTTCTTT
j_call: TRBJ1-4; d_call: TRBD1; clone_size: once; v_call: TRBV9; cdr3_aa: CASSVTGGMGEKLFF; cdr3_nt: TGTGCCAGCAGCGTTACAGGGGGCATGGGTGAAAAACTGTTTTTT
j_call: TRBJ2-7; d_call: NA; clone_size: NA; v_call: TRBV12-3/TRBV12-4; cdr3_aa: CASRLGRGYEQYF; cdr3_nt: TGTGCCAGCAGGTTAGGTCGGGGCTACGAGCAGTACTTC
j_call: TRBJ2-3; d_call: TRBD2; clone_size: NA; v_call: TRBV6-5; cdr3_aa: CASRGGPDTQYF; cdr3_nt: TGTGCCAGTCGGGGGGGTCCAGATACGCAGTATTTT
j_call: TRBJ1-5; d_call: NA; clone_size: NA; v_call: TRBV6-2/TRBV6-3; cdr3_aa: CASSRGSSNQPQHF; cdr3_nt: TGTGCCAGCAGCCGAGGGTCCAGCAATCAGCCCCAGCATTTT
j_call: TRBJ1-1; d_call: NA; clone_size: NA; v_call: TRBV6-5; cdr3_aa: CASSYSGLLGNTEAFF; cdr3_nt: TGTGCCAGCAGTTACTCGGGACTCCTAGGTAACACTGAAGCTTTCTTT
j_call: TRBJ2-7; d_call: TRBD1; clone_size: NA; v_call: TRBV19; cdr3_aa: CASSARTGPGSYEQYF; cdr3_nt: TGTGCCAGTAGTGCCCGGACAGGGCCAGGGTCCTACGAGCAGTACTTC
j_call: TRBJ1-3; d_call: NA; clone_size: NA; v_call: TRBV7-9; cdr3_aa: CASSLEGGSGNTIYF; cdr3_nt: TGTGCCAGCAGCTTAGAAGGGGGAAGCGGAAACACCATATATTTT
j_call: TRBJ1-5; d_call: TRBD1; clone_size: NA; v_call: TRBV7-2; cdr3_aa: CASSLDGQGGSQPQHF; cdr3_nt: TGTGCCAGCAGCTTAGACGGACAGGGGGGTAGTCAGCCCCAGCATTTT
j_call: TRBJ2-3; d_call: TRBD1; clone_size: NA; v_call: TRBV27; cdr3_aa: CASSGYGQGADTQYF; cdr3_nt: TGTGCCAGCAGCGGTTATGGACAGGGCGCAGATACGCAGTATTTT
j_call: TRBJ2-1; d_call: NA; clone_size: NA; v_call: TRBV11-2; cdr3_aa: CASSFSRGTYNEQFF; cdr3_nt: TGTGCCAGCAGCTTCAGCAGGGGCACCTACAATGAGCAGTTCTTC
j_call: TRBJ2-7; d_call: TRBD1; clone_size: NA; v_call: TRBV5-1; cdr3_aa: CASSLGDRRDEQYF; cdr3_nt: TGCGCCAGCAGCTTGGGGGACAGGAGGGACGAGCAGTACTTC
j_call: TRBJ1-5; d_call: TRBD1; clone_size: once; v_call: TRBV6-4; cdr3_aa: CASGMGRDRERSQPQHF; cdr3_nt: TGTGCCAGCGGAATGGGGAGGGACAGGGAGAGGAGTCAGCCCCAGCATTTT
j_call: TRBJ2-7; d_call: TRBD2; clone_size: few; v_call: TRBV28; cdr3_aa: CASTSPGRASYEQYF; cdr3_nt: TGTGCCAGCACCTCCCCCGGGAGGGCGAGCTACGAGCAGTACTTC
j_call: TRBJ2-5; d_call: TRBD1; clone_size: NA; v_call: TRBV6-6; cdr3_aa: CASREDRVQETQYF; cdr3_nt: TGTGCCAGCAGAGAAGACAGGGTCCAAGAGACCCAGTACTTC
j_call: TRBJ2-7; d_call: TRBD2; clone_size: few; v_call: TRBV5-1; cdr3_aa: CASSVRLAGDEQYF; cdr3_nt: TGCGCCAGCAGCGTTCGACTAGCGGGAGACGAGCAGTACTTC
j_call: TRBJ1-2; d_call: NA; clone_size: NA; v_call: TRBV27; cdr3_aa: CASSLRGYYGYTF; cdr3_nt: TGTGCCAGCAGTTTACGCGGGTACTATGGCTACACCTTC
j_call: TRBJ2-7; d_call: NA; clone_size: NA; v_call: TRBV5-4; cdr3_aa: CASSLRSTGVYEQYF; cdr3_nt: TGTGCCAGCAGCTTGAGGTCCACGGGGGTCTACGAGCAGTACTTC
j_call: TRBJ2-3; d_call: NA; clone_size: NA; v_call: TRBV5-1; cdr3_aa: CASKADPPSTDTQYF; cdr3_nt: TGCGCCTCCAAGGCGGATCCACCGAGCACAGATACGCAGTATTTT
j_call: TRBJ1-5; d_call: NA; clone_size: NA; v_call: TRBV29-1; cdr3_aa: CSVDRVSNQPQHF; cdr3_nt: TGCAGCGTTGACAGGGTTAGCAATCAGCCCCAGCATTTT
j_call: TRBJ2-3; d_call: TRBD2; clone_size: NA; v_call: TRBV4-3; cdr3_aa: CASSQVAGGRTDTQYF; cdr3_nt: TGCGCCAGCAGCCAGGTAGCGGGGGGACGAACAGATACGCAGTATTTT
j_call: TRBJ2-7; d_call: NA; clone_size: NA; v_call: TRBV5-1; cdr3_aa: CASSQTGSEQYF; cdr3_nt: TGCGCCAGCAGCCAAACAGGGTCCGAGCAGTACTTC
j_call: TRBJ2-1; d_call: NA; clone_size: NA; v_call: TRBV4-3; cdr3_aa: CASSQDPQVGRSEQFF; cdr3_nt: TGCGCCAGCAGCCAAGATCCACAGGTGGGTAGGAGTGAGCAGTTCTTC
j_call: TRBJ2-5; d_call: TRBD1; clone_size: NA; v_call: TRBV11-3; cdr3_aa: CASSRGQGQKETQYF; cdr3_nt: TGTGCCAGCAGCAGAGGACAGGGTCAGAAAGAGACCCAGTACTTC
j_call: TRBJ1-4; d_call: NA; clone_size: NA; v_call: TRBV3-1/TRBV3-2; cdr3_aa: CASSHALRSAEGEKLFF; cdr3_nt: TGTGCCAGCAGCCACGCGCTAAGGAGTGCAGAGGGTGAAAAACTGTTTTTT
j_call: TRBJ2-1; d_call: TRBD1; clone_size: NA; v_call: TRBV4-2; cdr3_aa: CASSRSPGQGDNEQFF; cdr3_nt: TGTGCCAGCAGCCGATCACCGGGACAGGGCGACAATGAGCAGTTCTTC
j_call: TRBJ2-3; d_call: NA; clone_size: NA; v_call: TRBV28; cdr3_aa: CASHDAGDTQYF; cdr3_nt: TGTGCCAGTCATGATGCGGGGGATACGCAGTATTTT
j_call: TRBJ1-1; d_call: NA; clone_size: NA; v_call: TRBV25-1; cdr3_aa: CASSIGQNTEAFF; cdr3_nt: TGTGCCAGCAGTATCGGACAGAACACTGAAGCTTTCTTT
j_call: TRBJ2-1; d_call: NA; clone_size: NA; v_call: TRBV21-1; cdr3_aa: CASSKTVAGGSYNEQFF; cdr3_nt: NA
j_call: TRBJ2-7; d_call: NA; clone_size: NA; v_call: TRBV5-1; cdr3_aa: CASSLGQNYEQYF; cdr3_nt: TGCGCCAGCAGCTTGGGACAGAACTACGAGCAGTACTTC
j_call: TRBJ2-2; d_call: TRBD1; clone_size: NA; v_call: TRBV5-1; cdr3_aa: CASSLADRGSGELFF; cdr3_nt: TGCGCCAGCAGCTTGGCGGACAGGGGGTCCGGGGAGCTGTTTTTT